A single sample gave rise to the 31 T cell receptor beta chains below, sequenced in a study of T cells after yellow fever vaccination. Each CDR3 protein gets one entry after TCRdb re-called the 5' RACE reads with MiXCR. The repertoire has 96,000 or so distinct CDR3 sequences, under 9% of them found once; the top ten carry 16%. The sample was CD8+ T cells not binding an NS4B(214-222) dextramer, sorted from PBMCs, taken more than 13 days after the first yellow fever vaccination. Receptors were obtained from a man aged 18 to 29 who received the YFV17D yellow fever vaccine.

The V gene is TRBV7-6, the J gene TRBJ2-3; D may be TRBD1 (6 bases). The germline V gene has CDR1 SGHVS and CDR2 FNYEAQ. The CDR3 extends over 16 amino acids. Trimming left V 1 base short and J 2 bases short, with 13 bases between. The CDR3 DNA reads TGTGCCAGCAGCTTAGATCCAGGGGTCAACACAGATACGCAGTATTTT. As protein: CASSLDPGVNTDTQYF.

The CDR3 sequence: CASSHGRVSSYEQYV. CDR3 DNA sequence: TGTGCCAGCAGTCACGGACGGGTAAGCTCCTACGAGCAGTACGTC. The genes are TRBV6-2 or TRBV6-3 and TRBJ2-7; D gene uncertain. Germline loops: CDR1 MNHEY, CDR2 SVGEGT. The CDR3 runs to 15 residues. V was trimmed by 5 bases and J by 0 bases, leaving 14 bases between them.

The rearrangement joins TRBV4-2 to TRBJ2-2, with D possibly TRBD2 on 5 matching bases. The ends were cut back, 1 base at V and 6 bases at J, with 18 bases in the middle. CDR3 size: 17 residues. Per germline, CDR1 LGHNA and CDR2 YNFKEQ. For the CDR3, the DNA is TGTGCCAGCAGCCAAGCGGGGAGTTCTTACGAGTCCGGGGAGCTGTTTTTT. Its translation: CASSQAGSSYESGELFF.

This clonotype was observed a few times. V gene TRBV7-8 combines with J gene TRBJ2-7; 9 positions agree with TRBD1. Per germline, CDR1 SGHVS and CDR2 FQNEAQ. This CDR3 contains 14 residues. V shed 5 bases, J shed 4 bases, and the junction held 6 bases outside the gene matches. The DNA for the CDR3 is TGTGCCAGCAGCCACAGGGGGCGGGTGTACGAGCAGTACTTC. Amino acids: CASSHRGRVYEQYF.

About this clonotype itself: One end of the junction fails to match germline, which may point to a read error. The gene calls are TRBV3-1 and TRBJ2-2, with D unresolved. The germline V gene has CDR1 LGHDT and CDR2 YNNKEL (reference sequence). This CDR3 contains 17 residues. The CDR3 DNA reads TGTGCCAGCAGCGCTCGTATTGGGGTGGCGAAAACCGGGGAGCTGTTTTTT. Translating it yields CASSARIGVAKTGELFF.

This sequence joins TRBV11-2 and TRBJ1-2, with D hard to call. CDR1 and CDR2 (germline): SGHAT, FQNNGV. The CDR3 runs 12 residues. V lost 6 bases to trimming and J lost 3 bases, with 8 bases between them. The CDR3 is CASSDIDYGYTF. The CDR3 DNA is TGTGCCAGCAGTGACATCGACTATGGCTACACCTTC.

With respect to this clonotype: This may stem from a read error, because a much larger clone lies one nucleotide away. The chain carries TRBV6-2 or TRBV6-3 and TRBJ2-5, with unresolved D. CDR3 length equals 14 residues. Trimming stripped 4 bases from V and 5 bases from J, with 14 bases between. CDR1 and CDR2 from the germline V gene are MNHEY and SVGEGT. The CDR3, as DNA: TGTGCCAGCAGTTCCGCAACGGTAGGGGAGACCCAGTACTTC. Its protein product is CASSSATVGETQYF.

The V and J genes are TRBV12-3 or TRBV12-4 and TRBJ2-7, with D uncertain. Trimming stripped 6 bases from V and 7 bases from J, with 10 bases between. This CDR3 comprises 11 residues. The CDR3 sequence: CASSQSKEQYF. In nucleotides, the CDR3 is TGTGCCAGCAGCCAGTCTAAAGAGCAGTACTTC.

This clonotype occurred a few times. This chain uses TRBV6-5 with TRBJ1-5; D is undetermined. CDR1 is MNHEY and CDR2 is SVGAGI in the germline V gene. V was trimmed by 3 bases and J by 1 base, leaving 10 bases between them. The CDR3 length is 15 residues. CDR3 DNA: TGTGCCAGCAGTTATGGGGTGGACAGCAATCAGCCCCAGCATTTT. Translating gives CASSYGVDSNQPQHF.

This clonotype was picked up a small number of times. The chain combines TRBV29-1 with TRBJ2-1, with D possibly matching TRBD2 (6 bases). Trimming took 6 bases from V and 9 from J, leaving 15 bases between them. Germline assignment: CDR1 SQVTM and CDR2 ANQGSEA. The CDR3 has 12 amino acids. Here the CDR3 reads CSVGGALGEQFF. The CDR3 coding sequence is TGCAGCGTGGGAGGTGCGTTGGGTGAGCAGTTCTTC.

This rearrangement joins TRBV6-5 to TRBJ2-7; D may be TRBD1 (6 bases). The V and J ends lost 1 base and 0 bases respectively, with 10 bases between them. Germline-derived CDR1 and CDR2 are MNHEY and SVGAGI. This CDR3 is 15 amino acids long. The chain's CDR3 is CASSYLTGSSYEQYF. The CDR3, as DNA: TGTGCCAGCAGTTACTTGACAGGAAGCTCCTACGAGCAGTACTTC.

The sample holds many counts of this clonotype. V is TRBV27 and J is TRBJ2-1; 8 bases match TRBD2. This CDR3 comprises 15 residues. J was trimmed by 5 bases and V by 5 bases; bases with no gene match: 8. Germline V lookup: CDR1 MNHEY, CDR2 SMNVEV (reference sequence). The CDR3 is CASSRSGGNHNEQFF. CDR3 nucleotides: TGTGCCAGCAGTCGAAGCGGGGGAAACCACAATGAGCAGTTCTTC.

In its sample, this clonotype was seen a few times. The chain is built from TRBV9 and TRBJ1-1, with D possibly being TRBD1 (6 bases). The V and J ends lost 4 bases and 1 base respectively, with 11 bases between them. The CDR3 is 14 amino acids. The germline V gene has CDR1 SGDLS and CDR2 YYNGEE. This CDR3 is CASSHRVSNTEAFF. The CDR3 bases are TGTGCCAGCAGCCACAGGGTTTCGAACACTGAAGCTTTCTTT.

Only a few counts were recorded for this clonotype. CDR3 in DNA: TGTGCCAGCAGTTACCCTAAGACAGGGCCCCCCGGGGAGCTGTTTTTT. Its translation is CASSYPKTGPPGELFF. The J gene is TRBJ2-2, the V gene TRBV6-5; 7 bases align to TRBD1. Unmatched junction bases numbered 9, after V lost 2 bases and J lost 6 bases. CDR3 length: 16 amino acids. Germline V lookup: CDR1 MNHEY, CDR2 SVGAGI.

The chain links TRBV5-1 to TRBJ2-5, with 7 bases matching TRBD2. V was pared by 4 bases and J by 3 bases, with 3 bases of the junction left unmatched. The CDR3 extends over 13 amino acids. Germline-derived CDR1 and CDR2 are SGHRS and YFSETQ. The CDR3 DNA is TGCGCCAGCAGCCCGGGACTAAAAGAGACCCAGTACTTC. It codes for CASSPGLKETQYF.

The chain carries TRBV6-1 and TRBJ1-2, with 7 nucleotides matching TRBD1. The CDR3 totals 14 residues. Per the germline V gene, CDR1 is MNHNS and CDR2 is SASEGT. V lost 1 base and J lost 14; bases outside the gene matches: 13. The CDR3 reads CASSEEGTAVRVTF. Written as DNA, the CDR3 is TGTGCCAGCAGTGAAGAGGGGACAGCGGTGAGGGTAACCTTC.

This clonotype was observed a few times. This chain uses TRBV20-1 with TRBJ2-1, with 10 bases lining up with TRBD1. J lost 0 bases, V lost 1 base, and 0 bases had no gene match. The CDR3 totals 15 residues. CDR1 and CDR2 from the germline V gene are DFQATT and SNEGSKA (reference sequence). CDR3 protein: CSARGTGGSYNEQFF. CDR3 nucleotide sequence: TGCAGTGCTAGAGGGACAGGGGGCTCCTACAATGAGCAGTTCTTC.

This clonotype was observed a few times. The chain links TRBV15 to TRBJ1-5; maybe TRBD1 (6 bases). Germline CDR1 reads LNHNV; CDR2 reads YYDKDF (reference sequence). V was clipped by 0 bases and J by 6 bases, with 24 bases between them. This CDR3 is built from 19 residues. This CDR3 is CATSRDPKKTGNHGQPQHF. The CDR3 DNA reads TGTGCCACCAGCAGAGATCCGAAGAAAACAGGGAATCATGGTCAGCCCCAGCATTTT.

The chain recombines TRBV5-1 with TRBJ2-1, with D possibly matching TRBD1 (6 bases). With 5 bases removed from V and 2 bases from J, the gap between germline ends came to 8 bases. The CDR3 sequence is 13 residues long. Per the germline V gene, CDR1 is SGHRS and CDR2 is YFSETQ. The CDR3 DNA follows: TGCGCCAGCAGTAGGGGGACCTACAATGAGCAGTTCTTC. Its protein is CASSRGTYNEQFF. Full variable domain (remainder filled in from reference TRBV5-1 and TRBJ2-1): KAGVTQTPRYLIKTRGQQVTLSCSPISGHRSVSWYQQTPGQGLQFLFEYFSETQRNKGNFPGRFSGRQFSNSRSEMNVSTLELGDSALYLCASSRGTYNEQFFGPGTRLTVL.

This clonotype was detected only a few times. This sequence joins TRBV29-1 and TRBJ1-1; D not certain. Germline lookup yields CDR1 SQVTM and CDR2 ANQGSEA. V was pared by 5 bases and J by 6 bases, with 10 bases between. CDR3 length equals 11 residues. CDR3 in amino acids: CSVHRRAEAFF. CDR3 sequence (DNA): TGCAGCGTTCATAGGCGGGCTGAAGCTTTCTTT. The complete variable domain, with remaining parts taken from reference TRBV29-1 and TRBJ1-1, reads SAVISQKPSRDICQRGTSLTIQCQVDSQVTMMFWYRQQPGQSLTLIATANQGSEATYESGFVIDKFPISRPNLTFSTLTVSNMSPEDSSIYLCSVHRRAEAFFGQGTRLTVV.

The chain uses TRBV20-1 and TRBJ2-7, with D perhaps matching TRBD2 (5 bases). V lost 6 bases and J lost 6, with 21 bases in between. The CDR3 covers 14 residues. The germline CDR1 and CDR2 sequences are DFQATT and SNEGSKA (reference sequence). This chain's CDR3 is CSAPGRRCRSEQYV. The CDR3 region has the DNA TGCAGTGCCCCCGGCAGGAGGTGCCGTAGCGAGCAGTACGTC.

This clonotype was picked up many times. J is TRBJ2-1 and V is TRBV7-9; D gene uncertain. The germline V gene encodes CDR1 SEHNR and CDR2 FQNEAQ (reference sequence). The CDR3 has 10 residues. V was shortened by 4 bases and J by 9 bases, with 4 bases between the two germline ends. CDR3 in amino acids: CASSSGEQFF. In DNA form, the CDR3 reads TGTGCCAGCAGCTCCGGTGAGCAGTTCTTC.

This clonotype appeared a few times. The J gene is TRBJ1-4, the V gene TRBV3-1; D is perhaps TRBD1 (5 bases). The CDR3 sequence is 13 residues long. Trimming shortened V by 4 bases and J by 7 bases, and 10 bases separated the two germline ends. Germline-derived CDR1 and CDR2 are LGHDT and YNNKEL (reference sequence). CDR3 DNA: TGTGCCAGCAGCCCCCGGGGCGGTGAAAAACTGTTTTTT. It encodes CASSPRGGEKLFF.

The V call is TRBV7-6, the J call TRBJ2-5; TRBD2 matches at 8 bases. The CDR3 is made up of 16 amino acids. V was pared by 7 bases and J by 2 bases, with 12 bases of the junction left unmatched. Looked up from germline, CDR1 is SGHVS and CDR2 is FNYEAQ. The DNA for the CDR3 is TGTGCCAGCACCCCCGGGGGGGCTCCAGCTCAAGAGACCCAGTACTTC. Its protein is CASTPGGAPAQETQYF. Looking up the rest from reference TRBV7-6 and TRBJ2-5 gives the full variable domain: GAGVSQSPRYKVTKRGQDVALRCDPISGHVSLYWYRQALGQGPEFLTYFNYEAQQDKSGLPNDRFSAERPEGSISTLTIQRTEQRDSAMYRCASTPGGAPAQETQYFGPGTRLLVL.

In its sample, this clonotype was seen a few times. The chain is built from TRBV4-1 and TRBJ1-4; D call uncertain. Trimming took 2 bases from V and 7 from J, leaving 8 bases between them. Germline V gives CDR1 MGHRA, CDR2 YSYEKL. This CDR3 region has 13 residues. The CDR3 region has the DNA TGCGCCAGCAGCCAACGACCGGGTGAAAAACTGTTTTTT. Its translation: CASSQRPGEKLFF.

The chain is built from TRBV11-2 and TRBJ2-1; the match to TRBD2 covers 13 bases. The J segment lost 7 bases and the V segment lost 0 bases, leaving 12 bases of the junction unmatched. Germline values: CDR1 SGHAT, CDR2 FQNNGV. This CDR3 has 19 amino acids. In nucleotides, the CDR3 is TGTGCCAGCAGCTTAGACGGACGGAGGAAACTAGCGGGGGGGAATGAGCAGTTCTTC. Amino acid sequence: CASSLDGRRKLAGGNEQFF.

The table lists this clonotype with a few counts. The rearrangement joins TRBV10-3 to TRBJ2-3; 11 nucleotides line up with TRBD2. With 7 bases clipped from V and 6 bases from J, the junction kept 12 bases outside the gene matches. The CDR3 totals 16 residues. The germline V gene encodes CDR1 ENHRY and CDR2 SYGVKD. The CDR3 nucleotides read TGTGCCATCACGGGGCTAGCGGGGGGTCCTTATGATACGCAGTATTTT. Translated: CAITGLAGGPYDTQYF.

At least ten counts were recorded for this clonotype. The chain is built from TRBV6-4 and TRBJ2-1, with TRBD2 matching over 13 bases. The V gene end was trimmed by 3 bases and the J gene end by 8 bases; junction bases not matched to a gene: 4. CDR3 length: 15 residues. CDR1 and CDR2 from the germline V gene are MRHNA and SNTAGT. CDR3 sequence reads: CASSETSGGYDEQFF. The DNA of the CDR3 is TGTGCCAGCAGTGAGACTAGCGGGGGGTACGATGAGCAGTTCTTC.

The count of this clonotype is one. The CDR3 loop reads CASQHTDRGGYTF. CDR3 sequence (DNA): TGTGCCAGCCAGCACACAGACCGTGGTGGCTACACCTTC. The genes are TRBV5-4 and TRBJ1-2; D gene uncertain. The CDR3 has 13 amino acids. From germline, CDR1 is SGHNT and CDR2 YYREEE (reference sequence). Trimming took 7 bases from V and 7 from J, leaving 17 bases between them.

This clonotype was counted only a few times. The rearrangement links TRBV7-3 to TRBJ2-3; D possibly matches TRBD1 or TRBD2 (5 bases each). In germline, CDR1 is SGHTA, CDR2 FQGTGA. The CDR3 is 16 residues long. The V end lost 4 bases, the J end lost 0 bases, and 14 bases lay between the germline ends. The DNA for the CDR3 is TGTGCCAGCAGCTCCGATACGGGGCCAAGCACAGATACGCAGTATTTT. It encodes CASSSDTGPSTDTQYF.

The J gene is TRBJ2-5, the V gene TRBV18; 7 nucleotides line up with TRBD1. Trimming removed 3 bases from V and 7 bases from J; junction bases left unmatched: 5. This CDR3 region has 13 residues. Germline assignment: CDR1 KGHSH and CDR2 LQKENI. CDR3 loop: CASSPRTGATQYF. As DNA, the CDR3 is TGTGCCAGCTCACCTCGGACAGGAGCGACCCAGTACTTC.